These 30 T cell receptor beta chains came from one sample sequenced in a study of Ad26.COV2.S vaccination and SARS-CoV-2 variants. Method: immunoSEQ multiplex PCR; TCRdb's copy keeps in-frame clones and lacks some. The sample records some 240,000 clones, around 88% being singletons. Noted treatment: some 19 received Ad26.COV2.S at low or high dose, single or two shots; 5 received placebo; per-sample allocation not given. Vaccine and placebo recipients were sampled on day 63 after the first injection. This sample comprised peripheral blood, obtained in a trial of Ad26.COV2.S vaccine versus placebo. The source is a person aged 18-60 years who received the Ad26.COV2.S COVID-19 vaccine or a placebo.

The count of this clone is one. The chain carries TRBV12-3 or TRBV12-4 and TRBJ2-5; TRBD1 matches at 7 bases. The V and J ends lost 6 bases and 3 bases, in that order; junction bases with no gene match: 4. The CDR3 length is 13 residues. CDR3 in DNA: TGTGCCAGCAGAATCGACAGGGAAGAGACCCAGTACTTC. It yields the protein CASRIDREETQYF.

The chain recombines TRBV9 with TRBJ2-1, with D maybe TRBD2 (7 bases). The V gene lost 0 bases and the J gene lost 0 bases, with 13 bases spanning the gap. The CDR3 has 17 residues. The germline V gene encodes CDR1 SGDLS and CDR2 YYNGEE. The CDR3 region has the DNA TGTGCCAGCAGCGTAGAGGGGGGGACTTACTCCTACAATGAGCAGTTCTTC. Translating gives CASSVEGGTYSYNEQFF. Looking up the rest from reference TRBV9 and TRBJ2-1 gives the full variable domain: DSGVTQTPKHLITATGQRVTLRCSPRSGDLSVYWYQQSLDQGLQFLIQYYNGEERAKGNILERFSAQQFPDLHSELNLSSLELGDSALYFCASSVEGGTYSYNEQFFGPGTRLTVL.

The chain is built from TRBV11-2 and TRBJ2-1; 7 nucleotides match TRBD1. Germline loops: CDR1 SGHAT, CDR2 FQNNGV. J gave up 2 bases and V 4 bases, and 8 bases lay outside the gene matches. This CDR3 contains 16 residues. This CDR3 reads CASSSRQGPAYNEQFF. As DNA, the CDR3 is TGTGCCAGCAGCTCCCGACAGGGTCCGGCCTACAATGAGCAGTTCTTC.

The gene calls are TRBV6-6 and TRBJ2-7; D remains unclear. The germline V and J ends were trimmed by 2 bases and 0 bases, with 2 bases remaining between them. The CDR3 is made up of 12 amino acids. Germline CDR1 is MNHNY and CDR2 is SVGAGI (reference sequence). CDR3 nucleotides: TGTGCCAGCAGTTACAACTCCTACGAGCAGTACTTC. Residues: CASSYNSYEQYF.

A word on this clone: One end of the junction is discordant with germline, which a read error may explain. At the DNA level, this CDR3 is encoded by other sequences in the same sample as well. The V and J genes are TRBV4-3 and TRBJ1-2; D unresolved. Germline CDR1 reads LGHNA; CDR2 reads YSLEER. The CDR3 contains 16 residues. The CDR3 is CASSQEARGSGYGYTF. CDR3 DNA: TGCGCTAGCAGCCAAGAAGCGAGAGGGAGTGGCTATGGCTACACCTTC.

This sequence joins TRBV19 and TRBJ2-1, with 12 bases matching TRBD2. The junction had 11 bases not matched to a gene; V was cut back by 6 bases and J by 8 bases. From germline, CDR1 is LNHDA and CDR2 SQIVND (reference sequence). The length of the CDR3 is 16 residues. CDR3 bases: TGTGCCAGTAGCCAATTGACTAGCGGGAGTATCTATGAGCAGTTCTTC. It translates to CASSQLTSGSIYEQFF.

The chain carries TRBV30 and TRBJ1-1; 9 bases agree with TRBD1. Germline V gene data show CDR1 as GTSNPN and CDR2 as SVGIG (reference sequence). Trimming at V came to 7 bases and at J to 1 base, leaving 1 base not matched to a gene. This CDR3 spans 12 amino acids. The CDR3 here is CASDRGNTEAFF. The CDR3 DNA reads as TGTGCCTCGGACAGGGGGAACACTGAAGCTTTCTTT. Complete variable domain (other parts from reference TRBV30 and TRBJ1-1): SQTIHQWPATLVQPVGSPLSLECTVEGTSNPNLYWYRQAAGRGLQLLFYSVGIGQISSEVPQNLSASRPQDRQFILSSKKLLLSDSGFYLCASDRGNTEAFFGQGTRLTVV.

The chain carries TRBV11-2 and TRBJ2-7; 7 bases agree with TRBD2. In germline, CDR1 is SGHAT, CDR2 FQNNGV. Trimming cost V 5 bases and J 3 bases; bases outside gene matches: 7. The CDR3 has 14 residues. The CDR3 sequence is CASSPAGLHYEQYV. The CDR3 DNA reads TGTGCCAGCAGCCCCGCGGGACTACACTACGAGCAGTACGTC.

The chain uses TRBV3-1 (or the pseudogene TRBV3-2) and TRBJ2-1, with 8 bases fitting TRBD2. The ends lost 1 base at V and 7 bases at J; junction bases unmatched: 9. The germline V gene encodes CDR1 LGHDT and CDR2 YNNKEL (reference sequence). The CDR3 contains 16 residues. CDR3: CASSQGVAGYYNEQFF. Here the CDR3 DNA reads TGTGCCAGCAGCCAAGGCGTAGCGGGGTATTATAATGAGCAGTTCTTC.

The DNA for the CDR3 is TGTGCCAGCACCACTCCCAATCAAGCGGGAGATGGGAATGAGCAGTTCTTC. Translating it yields CASTTPNQAGDGNEQFF. The chain links TRBV7-9 to TRBJ2-1; 8 bases line up with TRBD2. Germline V gives CDR1 SEHNR, CDR2 FQNEAQ (reference sequence). Trimming cost V 7 bases and J 7 bases; bases outside gene matches: 18. This CDR3 comprises 17 residues.

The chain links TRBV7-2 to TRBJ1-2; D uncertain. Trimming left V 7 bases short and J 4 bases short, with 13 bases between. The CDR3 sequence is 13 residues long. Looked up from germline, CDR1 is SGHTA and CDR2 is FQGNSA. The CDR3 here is CASTPQNGYGYTF. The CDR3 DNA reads TGTGCCAGCACCCCCCAAAACGGCTATGGCTACACCTTC. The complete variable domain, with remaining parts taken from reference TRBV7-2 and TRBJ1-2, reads GAGVSQSPSNKVTEKGKDVELRCDPISGHTALYWYRQSLGQGLEFLIYFQGNSAPDKSGLPSDRFSAERTGGSVSTLTIQRTQQEDSAVYLCASTPQNGYGYTFGSGTRLTVV.

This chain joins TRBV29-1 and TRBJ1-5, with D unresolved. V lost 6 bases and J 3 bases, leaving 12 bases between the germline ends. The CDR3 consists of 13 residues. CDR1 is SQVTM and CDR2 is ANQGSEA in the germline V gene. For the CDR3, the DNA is TGCAGCGTCTTTACCAACATCAATCAGCCCCAGCATTTT. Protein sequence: CSVFTNINQPQHF.

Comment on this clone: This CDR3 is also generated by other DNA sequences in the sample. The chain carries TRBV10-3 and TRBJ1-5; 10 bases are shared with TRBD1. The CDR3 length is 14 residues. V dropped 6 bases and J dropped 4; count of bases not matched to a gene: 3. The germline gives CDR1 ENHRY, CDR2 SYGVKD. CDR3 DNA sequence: TGTGCCATCAGCGAGGGACAGGGGAATCAGCCCCAGCATTTT. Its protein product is CAISEGQGNQPQHF.

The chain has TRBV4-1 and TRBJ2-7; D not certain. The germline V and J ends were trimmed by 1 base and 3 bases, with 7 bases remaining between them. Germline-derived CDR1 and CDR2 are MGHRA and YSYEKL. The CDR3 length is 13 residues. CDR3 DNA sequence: TGCGCCAGCAGCCAAGTCGGCAACTACGAGCAGTACTTC. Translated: CASSQVGNYEQYF.

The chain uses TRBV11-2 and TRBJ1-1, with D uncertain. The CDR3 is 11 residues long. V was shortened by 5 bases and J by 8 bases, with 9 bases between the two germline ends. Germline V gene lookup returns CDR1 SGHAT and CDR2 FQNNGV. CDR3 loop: CASSPPGEAFF. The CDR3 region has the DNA TGTGCCAGCAGCCCTCCAGGCGAAGCTTTCTTT.

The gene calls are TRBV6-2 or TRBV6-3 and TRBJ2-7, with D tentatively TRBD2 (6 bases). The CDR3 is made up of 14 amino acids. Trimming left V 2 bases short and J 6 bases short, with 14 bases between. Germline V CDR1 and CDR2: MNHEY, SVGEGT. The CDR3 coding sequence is TGTGCCAGCAGTTACGTATCCCCCGGGGGCGAGCAGTACGTC. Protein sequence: CASSYVSPGGEQYV.

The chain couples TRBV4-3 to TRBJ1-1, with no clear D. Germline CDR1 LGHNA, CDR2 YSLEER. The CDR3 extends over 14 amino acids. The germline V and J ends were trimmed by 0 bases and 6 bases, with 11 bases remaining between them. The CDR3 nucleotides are TGCGCCAGCAGCCAAGAGTCGGGTTACGCTGAAGCTTTCTTT. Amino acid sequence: CASSQESGYAEAFF.

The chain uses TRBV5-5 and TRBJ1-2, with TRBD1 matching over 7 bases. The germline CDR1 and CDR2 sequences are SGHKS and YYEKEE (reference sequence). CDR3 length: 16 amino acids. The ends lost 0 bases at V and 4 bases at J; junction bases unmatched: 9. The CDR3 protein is CASSLGSTGDLYGYTF. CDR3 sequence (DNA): TGTGCCAGCAGCTTGGGGTCCACAGGGGACCTCTATGGCTACACCTTC.

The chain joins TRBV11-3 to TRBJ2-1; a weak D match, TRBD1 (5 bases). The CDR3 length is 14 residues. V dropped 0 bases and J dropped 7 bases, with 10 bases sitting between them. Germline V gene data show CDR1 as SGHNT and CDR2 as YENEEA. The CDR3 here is CASSLDNGANEQFF. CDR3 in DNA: TGTGCCAGCAGCTTAGATAATGGGGCGAATGAGCAGTTCTTC.

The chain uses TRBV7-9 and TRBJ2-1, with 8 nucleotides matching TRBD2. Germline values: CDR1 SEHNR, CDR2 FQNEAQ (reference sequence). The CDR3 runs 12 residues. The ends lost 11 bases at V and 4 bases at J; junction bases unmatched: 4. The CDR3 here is CAGVAGYNEQFF. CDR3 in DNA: TGTGCCGGGGTAGCGGGATACAATGAGCAGTTCTTC.

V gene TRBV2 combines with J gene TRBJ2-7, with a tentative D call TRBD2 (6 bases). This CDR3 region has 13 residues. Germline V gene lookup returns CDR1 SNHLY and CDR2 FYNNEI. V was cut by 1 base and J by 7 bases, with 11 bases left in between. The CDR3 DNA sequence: TGTGCCAGCAGTGAAGGGGGGGAGAGGGAGCAGTACGTC. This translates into CASSEGGEREQYV.

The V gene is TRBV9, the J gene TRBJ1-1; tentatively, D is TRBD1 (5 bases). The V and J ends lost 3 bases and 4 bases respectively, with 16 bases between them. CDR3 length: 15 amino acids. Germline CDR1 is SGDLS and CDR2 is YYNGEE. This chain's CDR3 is CASSADGRASTEAFF. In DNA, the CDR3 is TGTGCCAGCAGCGCTGATGGCAGGGCGAGCACTGAAGCTTTCTTT.

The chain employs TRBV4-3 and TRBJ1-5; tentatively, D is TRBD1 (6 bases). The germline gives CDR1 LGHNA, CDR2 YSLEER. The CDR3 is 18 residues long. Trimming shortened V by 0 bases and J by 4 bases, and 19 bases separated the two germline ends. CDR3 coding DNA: TGCGCCAGCAGCCAAGACAGGCCCGGGGGCTTGGGGAATCAGCCCCAGCATTTT. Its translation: CASSQDRPGGLGNQPQHF.

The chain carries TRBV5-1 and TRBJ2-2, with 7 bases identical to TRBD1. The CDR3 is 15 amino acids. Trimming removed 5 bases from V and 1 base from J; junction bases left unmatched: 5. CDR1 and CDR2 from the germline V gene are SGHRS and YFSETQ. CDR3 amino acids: CASRSRQGNTGELFF. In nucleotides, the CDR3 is TGCGCCAGCAGGTCCCGACAGGGGAACACCGGGGAGCTGTTTTTT.

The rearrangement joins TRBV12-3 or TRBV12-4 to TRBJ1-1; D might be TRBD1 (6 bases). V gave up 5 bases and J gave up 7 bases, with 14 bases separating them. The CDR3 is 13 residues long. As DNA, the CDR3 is TGTGCCAGCAGTACGGGGGGGGGCCTTGAAGCTTTCTTT. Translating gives CASSTGGGLEAFF.

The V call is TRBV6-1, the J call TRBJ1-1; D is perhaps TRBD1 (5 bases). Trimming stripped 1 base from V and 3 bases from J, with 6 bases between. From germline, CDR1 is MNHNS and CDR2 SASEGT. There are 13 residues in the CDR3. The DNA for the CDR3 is TGTGCCAGCAGTGAAGGGGGCGACACTGAAGCTTTCTTT. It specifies CASSEGGDTEAFF.

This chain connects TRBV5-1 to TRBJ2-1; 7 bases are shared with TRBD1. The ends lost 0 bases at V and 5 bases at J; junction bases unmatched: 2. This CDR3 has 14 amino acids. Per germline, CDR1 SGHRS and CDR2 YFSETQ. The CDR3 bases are TGCGCCAGCAGCTTGGAGGGGGCCCACAATGAGCAGTTCTTC. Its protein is CASSLEGAHNEQFF.

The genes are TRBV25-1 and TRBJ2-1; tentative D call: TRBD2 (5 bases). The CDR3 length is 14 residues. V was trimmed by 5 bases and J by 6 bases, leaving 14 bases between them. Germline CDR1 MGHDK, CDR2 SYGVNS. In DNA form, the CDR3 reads TGTGCCAGCAGTCGGGGAACTATCCCCAATGAGCAGTTCTTC. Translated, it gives CASSRGTIPNEQFF.

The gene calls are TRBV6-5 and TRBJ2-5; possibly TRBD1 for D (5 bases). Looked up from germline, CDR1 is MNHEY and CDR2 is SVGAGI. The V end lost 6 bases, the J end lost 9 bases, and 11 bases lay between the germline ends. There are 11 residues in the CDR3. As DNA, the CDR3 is TGTGCCAGCAGATTAGGGGTATCCCAGTACTTC. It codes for CASRLGVSQYF.

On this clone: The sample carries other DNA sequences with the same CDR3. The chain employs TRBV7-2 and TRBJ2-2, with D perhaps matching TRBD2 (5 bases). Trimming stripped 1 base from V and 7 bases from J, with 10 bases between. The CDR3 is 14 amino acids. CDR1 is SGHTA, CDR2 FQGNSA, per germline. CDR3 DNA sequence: TGTGCCAGCAGCTTAGTAACGGGAAACGGGGAGCTGTTTTTT. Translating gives CASSLVTGNGELFF.